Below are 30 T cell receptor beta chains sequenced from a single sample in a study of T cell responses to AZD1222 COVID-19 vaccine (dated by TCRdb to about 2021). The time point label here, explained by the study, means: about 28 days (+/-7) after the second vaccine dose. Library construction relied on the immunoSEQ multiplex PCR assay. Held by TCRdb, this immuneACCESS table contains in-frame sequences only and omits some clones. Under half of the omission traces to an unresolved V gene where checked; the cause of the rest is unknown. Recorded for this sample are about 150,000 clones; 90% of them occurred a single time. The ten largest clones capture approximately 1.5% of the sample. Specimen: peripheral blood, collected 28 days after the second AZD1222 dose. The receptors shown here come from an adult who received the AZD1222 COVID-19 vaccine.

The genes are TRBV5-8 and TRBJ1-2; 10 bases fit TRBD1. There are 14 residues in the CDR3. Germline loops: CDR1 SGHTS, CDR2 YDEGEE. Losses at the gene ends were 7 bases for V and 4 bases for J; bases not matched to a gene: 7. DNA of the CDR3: TGTGCCAGCTGGGGACAGGGGACGCCCTATGGCTACACCTTC. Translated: CASWGQGTPYGYTF.

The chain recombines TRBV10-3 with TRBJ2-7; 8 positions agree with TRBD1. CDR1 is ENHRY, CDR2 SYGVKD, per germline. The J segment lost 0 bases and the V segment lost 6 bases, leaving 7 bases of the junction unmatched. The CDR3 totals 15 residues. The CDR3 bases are TGTGCCATCAGGGACAGGGCGATTGGCTCCTACGAGCAGTACTTC. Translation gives CAIRDRAIGSYEQYF.

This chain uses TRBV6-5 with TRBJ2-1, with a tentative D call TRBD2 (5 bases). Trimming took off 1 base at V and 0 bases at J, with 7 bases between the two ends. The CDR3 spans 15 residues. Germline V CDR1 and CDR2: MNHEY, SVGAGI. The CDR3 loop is CASSYLGSSYNEQFF. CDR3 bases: TGTGCCAGCAGTTACTTGGGGAGCTCCTACAATGAGCAGTTCTTC.

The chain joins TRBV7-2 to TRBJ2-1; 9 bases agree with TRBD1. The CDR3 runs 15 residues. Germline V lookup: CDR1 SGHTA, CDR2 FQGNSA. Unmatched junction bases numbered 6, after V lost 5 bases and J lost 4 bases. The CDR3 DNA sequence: TGTGCCAGCAGCCCGGGACAGGGAACTTACAATGAGCAGTTCTTC. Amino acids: CASSPGQGTYNEQFF. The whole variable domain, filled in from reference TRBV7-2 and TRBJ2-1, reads GAGVSQSPSNKVTEKGKDVELRCDPISGHTALYWYRQSLGQGLEFLIYFQGNSAPDKSGLPSDRFSAERTGGSVSTLTIQRTQQEDSAVYLCASSPGQGTYNEQFFGPGTRLTVL.

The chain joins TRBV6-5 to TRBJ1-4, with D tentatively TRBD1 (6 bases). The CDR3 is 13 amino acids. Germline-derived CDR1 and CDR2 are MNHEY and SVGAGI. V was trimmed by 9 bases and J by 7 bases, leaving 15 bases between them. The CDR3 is CASRPGVLEKLFF. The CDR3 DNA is TGTGCCAGTAGACCAGGGGTTCTTGAAAAACTGTTTTTT.

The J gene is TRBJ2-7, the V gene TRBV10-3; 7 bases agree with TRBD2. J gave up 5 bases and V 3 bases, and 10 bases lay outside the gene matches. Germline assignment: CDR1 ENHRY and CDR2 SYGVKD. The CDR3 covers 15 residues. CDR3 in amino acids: CAISEEGGTKDEQYF. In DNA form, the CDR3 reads TGTGCCATCAGTGAAGAGGGTGGGACTAAGGACGAGCAGTACTTC.

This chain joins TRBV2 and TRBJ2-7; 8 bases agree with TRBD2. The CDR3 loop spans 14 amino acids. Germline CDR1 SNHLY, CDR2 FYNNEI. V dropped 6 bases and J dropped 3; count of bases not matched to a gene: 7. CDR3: CASRGTRQSYEQYF. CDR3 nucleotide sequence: TGTGCCAGCAGGGGGACTAGACAGAGCTACGAGCAGTACTTC.

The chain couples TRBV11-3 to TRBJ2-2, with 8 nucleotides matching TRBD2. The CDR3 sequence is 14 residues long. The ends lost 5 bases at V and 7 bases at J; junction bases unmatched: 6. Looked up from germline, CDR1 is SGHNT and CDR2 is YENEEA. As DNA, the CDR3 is TGTGCCAGCAGCCCCCCGGGGGGGAGCGGGGAGCTGTTTTTT. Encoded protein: CASSPPGGSGELFF.

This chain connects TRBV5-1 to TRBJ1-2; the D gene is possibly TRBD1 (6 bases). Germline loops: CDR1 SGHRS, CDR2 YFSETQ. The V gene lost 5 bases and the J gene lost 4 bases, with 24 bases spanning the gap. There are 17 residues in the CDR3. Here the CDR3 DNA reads TGCGCCAGCAGTCCTTATCGGACAGACCGGGGGCTCTATGGCTACACCTTC. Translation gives CASSPYRTDRGLYGYTF.

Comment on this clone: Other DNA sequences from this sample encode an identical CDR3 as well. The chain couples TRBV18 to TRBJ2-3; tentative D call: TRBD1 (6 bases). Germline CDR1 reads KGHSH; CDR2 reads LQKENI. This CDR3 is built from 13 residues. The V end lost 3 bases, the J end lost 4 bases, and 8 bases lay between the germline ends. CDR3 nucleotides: TGTGCCAGCTCACCCCCAGGGGCAGATACGCAGTATTTT. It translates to CASSPPGADTQYF.

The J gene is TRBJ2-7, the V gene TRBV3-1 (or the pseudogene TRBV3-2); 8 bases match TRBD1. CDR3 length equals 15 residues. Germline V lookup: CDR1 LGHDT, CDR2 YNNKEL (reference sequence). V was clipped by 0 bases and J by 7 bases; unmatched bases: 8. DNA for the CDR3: TGTGCCAGCAGCCAAGAACCGGACAGGGTGTATGAGCAGTACTTC. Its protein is CASSQEPDRVYEQYF.

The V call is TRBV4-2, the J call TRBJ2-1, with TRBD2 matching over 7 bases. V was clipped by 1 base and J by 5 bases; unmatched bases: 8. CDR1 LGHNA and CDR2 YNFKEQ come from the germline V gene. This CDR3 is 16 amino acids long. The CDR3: CASSQVPREKNNEQFF. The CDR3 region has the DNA TGTGCCAGCAGCCAAGTTCCGCGGGAGAAGAACAATGAGCAGTTCTTC.

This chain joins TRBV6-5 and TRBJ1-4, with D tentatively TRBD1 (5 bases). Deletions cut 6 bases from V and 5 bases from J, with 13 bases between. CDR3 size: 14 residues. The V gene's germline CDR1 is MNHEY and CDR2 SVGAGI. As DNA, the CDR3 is TGTGCCAGCAGGAGGGGACCGCGGAATGAAAAACTGTTTTTT. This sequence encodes CASRRGPRNEKLFF.

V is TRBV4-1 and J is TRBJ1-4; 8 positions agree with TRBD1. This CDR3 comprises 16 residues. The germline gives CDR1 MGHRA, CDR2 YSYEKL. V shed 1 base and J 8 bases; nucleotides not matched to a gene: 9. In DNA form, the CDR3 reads TGCGCCAGCAGCCAAGCGTTCGGGACAGGCGGCGAAAAACTGTTTTTT. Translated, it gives CASSQAFGTGGEKLFF.

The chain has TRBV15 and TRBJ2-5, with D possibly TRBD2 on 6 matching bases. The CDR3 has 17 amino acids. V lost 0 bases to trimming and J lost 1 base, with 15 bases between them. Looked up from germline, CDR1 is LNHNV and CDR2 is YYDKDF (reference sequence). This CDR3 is CATSRDGGYEPQETQYF. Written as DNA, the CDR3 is TGTGCCACCAGCAGAGATGGGGGGTACGAGCCCCAAGAGACCCAGTACTTC.

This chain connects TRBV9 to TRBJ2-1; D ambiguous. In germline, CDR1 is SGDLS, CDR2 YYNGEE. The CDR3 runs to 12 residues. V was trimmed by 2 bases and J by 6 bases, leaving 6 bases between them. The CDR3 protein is CASSVESNEQFF. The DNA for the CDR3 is TGTGCCAGCAGCGTGGAATCCAATGAGCAGTTCTTC.

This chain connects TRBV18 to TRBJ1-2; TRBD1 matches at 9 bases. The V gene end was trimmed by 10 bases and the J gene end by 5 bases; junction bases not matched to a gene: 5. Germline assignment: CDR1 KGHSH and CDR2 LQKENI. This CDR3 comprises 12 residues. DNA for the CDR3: TGTGCCACCGGACAGGGGCTTTATGGCTACACCTTC. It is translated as CATGQGLYGYTF.

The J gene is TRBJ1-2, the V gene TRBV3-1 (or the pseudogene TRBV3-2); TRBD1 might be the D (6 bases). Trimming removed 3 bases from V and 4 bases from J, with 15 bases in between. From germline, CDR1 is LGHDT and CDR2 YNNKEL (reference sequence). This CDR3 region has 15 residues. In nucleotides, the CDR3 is TGTGCCAGCAGCCACCCTGGGGGGGCTGGCTATGGCTACACCTTC. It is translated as CASSHPGGAGYGYTF.

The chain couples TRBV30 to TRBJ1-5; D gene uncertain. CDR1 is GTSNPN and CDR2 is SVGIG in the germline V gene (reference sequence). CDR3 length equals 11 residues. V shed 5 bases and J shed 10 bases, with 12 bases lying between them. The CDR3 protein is CAWGRDGPQHF. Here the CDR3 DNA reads TGTGCCTGGGGTCGCGACGGACCCCAGCATTTT.

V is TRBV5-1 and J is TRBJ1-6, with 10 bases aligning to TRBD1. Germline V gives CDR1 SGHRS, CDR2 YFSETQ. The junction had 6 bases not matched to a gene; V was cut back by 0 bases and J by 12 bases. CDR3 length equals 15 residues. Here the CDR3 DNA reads TGCGCCAGCAGCTTGGCCGCGGGACAGGGGAGACCCCTCCACTTT. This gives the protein CASSLAAGQGRPLHF.

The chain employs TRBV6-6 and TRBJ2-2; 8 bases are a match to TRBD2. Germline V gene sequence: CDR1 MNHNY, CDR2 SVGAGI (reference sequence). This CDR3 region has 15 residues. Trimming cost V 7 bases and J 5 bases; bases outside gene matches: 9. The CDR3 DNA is TGTGCCAGCACCACAGCGGGGGTCCGTACCGGGGAGCTGTTTTTT. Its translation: CASTTAGVRTGELFF.

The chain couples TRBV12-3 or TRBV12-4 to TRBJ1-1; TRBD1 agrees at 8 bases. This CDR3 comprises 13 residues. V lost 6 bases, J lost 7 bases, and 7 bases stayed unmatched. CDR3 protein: CASRGQERVEAFF. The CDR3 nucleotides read TGTGCCAGCAGGGGACAGGAAAGGGTTGAAGCTTTCTTT.

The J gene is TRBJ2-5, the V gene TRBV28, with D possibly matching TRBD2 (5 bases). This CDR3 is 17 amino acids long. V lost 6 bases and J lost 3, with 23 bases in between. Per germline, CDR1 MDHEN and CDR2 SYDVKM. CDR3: CASRSAPSRRWEETQYF. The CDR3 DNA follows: TGTGCCAGCAGAAGTGCCCCCAGTCGGAGGTGGGAAGAGACCCAGTACTTC.

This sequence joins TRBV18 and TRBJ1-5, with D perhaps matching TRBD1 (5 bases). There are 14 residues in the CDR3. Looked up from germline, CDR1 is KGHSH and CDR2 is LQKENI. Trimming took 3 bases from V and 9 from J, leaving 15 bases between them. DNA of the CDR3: TGTGCCAGCTCACCCGGACGGGAGCAGGGGCCCCAGCATTTT. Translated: CASSPGREQGPQHF.

The CDR3 DNA sequence: TGTGCCAGCAGTGGGACAGTCTCCTACGAGCAGTACTTC. Its protein product is CASSGTVSYEQYF. J is TRBJ2-7 and V is TRBV27, with 7 positions matching TRBD1. J gave up 0 bases and V 5 bases, and 1 base lay outside the gene matches. CDR1 and CDR2 from the germline V gene are MNHEY and SMNVEV (reference sequence). The CDR3 consists of 13 residues.

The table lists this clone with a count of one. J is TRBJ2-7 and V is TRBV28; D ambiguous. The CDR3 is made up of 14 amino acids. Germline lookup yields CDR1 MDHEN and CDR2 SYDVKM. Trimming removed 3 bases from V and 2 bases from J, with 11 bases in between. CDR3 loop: CASSFAYDTYEQYF. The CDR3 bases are TGTGCCAGCAGTTTCGCTTACGACACCTACGAGCAGTACTTC.

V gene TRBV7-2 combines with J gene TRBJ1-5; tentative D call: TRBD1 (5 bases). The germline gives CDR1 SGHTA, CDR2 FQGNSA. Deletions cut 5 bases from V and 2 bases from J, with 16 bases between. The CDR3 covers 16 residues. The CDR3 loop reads CASSPGTTRGNQPQHF. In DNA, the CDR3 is TGTGCCAGCAGCCCTGGGACTACTCGGGGCAATCAGCCCCAGCATTTT.

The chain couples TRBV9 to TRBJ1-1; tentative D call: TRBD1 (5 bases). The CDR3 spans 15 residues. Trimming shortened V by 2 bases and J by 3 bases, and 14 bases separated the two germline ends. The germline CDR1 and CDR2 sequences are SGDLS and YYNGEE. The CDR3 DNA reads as TGTGCCAGCAGCGTCGAGGGGCGAGGGGACACTGAAGCTTTCTTT. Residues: CASSVEGRGDTEAFF.

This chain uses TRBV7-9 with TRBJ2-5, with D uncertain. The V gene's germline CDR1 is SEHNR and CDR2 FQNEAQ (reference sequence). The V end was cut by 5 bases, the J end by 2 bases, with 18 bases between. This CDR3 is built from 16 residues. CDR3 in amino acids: CASSLRRWSPQETQYF. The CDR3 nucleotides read TGTGCCAGCAGCCTCAGGCGGTGGTCCCCGCAAGAGACCCAGTACTTC.

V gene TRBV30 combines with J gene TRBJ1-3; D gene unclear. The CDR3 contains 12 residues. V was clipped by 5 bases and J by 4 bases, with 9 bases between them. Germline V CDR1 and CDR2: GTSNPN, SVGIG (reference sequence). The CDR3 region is CAWSWQGNTIYF. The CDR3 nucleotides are TGTGCCTGGTCTTGGCAGGGAAACACCATATATTTT.